This TCR beta chain emerged from a study of T cell repertoires in cytomegalovirus infection. Study at large: Matching HLA type, along with CMV infection, was indicated by public TCR beta signatures.

Using its own MiXCR run on the reads, TCRdb lists one record per CDR3 protein. This table holds 150,000 to 200,000 distinct CDR3 sequences, 8% to 10% found once. Between the trimmed V and J ends, which lost 0 bases and 1 base, there was a span of 15 bases. The CDR3 is 17 amino acids. Germline V gene data show CDR1 as MNHNS and CDR2 as SASEGT. This clonotype was picked up many times. This chain uses TRBV6-1 with TRBJ1-2, with D perhaps matching TRBD1 (5 bases). The clonotype comes from a human donor in good health (CMV status not recorded). Some clones in this sample may be carry-over from other donors' samples. Sample: PBMCs. The CDR3 coding sequence is TGTGCCAGCAGTGAAGCTTCGACAGCCCTGTTTAACTATGGCTACACCTTC. Amino acid sequence: CASSEASTALFNYGYTF.